The clone carrying this TCR beta chain turned up a few times. This CDR3 is 14 amino acids long. V was pared by 1 base and J by 1 base, with 8 bases between. Germline CDR1 and CDR2: SGHVS and FQNEAQ. Clones were read by immunoSEQ multiplex PCR, and TCRdb kept only the in-frame ones, dropping some. The sample contains approximately 210,000 clones, 83% of which appear only once. This sample was taken from a study of blood T cell repertoires in COVID-19. Overall study context: Acute-phase and convalescent COVID-19 samples originated in the United States, Italy and Spain. Sample material is recorded as cDNA or gDNA derived from T cells, B-cell-depleted T cells, or PBMCs.

The sample consisted of peripheral blood. The receptor comes from a woman in her thirties or forties with active or convalescent COVID-19. This chain connects TRBV7-8 to TRBJ2-7, with D possibly matching TRBD2 (6 bases). CDR3 sequence (DNA): TGTGCCAGCAGCTTAGGGACTATTTCCTACGAGCAGTACTTC. This gives the protein CASSLGTISYEQYF.